Listed below are T cell receptor beta chains from one sample, sequenced in a study of siplizumab effects on memory and regulatory T cells. TCRdb's copy holds only in-frame clones and misses some; the assay was immunoSEQ multiplex PCR. The data hold some 90,000 clones, with approximately 90% observed a single time. The sample consisted of CD4+ T cells sorted from blood. The receptors shown here come from a human donor in good health. The CDR3 runs from the conserved cysteine through the conserved F or W. D genes are given only for firm matches. Clone size is shown for a subset of rows, as once, few, many or a class of expanded clone.

>TRBV7-6|few|TRBD2|TRBJ2-7
CASSSTSGYEQYF
TGTGCCAGCAGCTCGACTAGCGGCTACGAGCAGTACTTC
>TRBV7-3|few|TRBD2|TRBJ2-1
CASSPGSGAVNNEQFF
TGTGCCAGCAGCCCCGGGAGCGGGGCAGTCAACAATGAGCAGTTCTTC
>TRBV29-1|NA|NA|TRBJ2-1
CSVQLTGGEQFF
TGCAGCGTCCAACTGACCGGAGGTGAGCAGTTCTTC
>TRBV25-1|few|NA|TRBJ1-1
CASSLTQGEAFF
TGTGCCAGCAGCCTTACGCAAGGTGAAGCTTTCTTT
>TRBV30|NA|NA|TRBJ2-7
CAWQLAYEQYF
TGTGCCTGGCAGCTGGCCTACGAGCAGTACTTC
>TRBV30|NA|TRBD2|TRBJ2-2
CACRGLAFSGELFF
TGTGCCTGCCGGGGACTAGCGTTTTCCGGGGAGCTGTTTTTT
>TRBV19|NA|TRBD2|TRBJ2-1
CASSSLAEASKEQFF
TGTGCCAGTAGTTCCCTAGCGGAGGCCTCTAAGGAGCAGTTCTTC
>TRBV6-6|once|TRBD2|TRBJ2-3
CASGRGLAGLTDTQYF
TGTGCCAGCGGGCGGGGGCTAGCGGGGTTAACAGATACGCAGTATTTT
>TRBV10-3|NA|TRBD2|TRBJ2-5
CAIRAGRDQETQYF
TGTGCCATCAGGGCCGGGAGGGACCAAGAGACCCAGTACTTC
>TRBV11-3|NA|NA|TRBJ1-1
CASSLVGNTEAFF
TGTGCCAGCAGCTTAGTGGGGAACACTGAAGCTTTCTTT
>TRBV19|NA|TRBD2|TRBJ2-1
CASSRVAGAPYNEQFF
TGTGCCAGTAGTAGAGTAGCGGGAGCCCCATACAATGAGCAGTTCTTC
>TRBV5-1|NA|NA|TRBJ1-3
CASSSQILGTGNTIYF
TGCGCCAGCAGCTCCCAGATTCTGGGAACTGGAAACACCATATATTTT
>TRBV4-1|NA|NA|TRBJ1-6
CASSQDLGESTYNSPLHF
TGCGCCAGCAGCCAAGATCTTGGGGAATCGACATATAATTCACCCCTCCACTTT
>TRBV19|NA|NA|TRBJ2-5
CASSIDRETQYF
TGTGCCAGTAGTATAGACAGAGAGACCCAGTACTTC
>TRBV5-1|NA|NA|TRBJ2-6
CASSWASTNVLTF
TGCGCCAGCAGCTGGGCATCGACCAACGTCCTGACTTTC
>TRBV6-6|NA|NA|TRBJ2-7
CASSGTFNEQYF
TGTGCCAGCAGTGGAACCTTTAACGAGCAGTACTTC
>TRBV30|NA|TRBD1|TRBJ1-2
CAWSLGQSLKYGYTF
TGTGCCTGGAGCCTGGGACAGTCACTAAAATATGGCTACACCTTC
>TRBV15|NA|NA|TRBJ1-2
CATSRDRGPNYGYTF
TGTGCCACCAGCAGAGATCGGGGTCCCAACTATGGCTACACCTTC
>TRBV2|NA|TRBD1|TRBJ2-5
CASSRRTGNRETQYF
TGTGCCAGCAGTCGAAGGACAGGGAATAGGGAGACCCAGTACTTC
>TRBV5-6|NA|NA|TRBJ1-4
CASSAGAIEKLFF
TGTGCCAGCAGCGCCGGGGCAATTGAAAAACTGTTTTTT
>TRBV12-5|few|TRBD2|TRBJ2-2
CASGFSLGRLAGLTGELFF
TGTGCTAGTGGTTTCTCTCTGGGTCGACTAGCGGGTTTAACCGGGGAGCTGTTTTTT
>TRBV7-3|NA|NA|TRBJ2-5
CASSLMGRTKGETQYF
TGTGCCAGCAGCTTAATGGGACGGACTAAAGGAGAGACCCAGTACTTC
>TRBV30|NA|NA|TRBJ2-3
CAWSVPVGGTIPDTQYF
TGTGCCTGGAGTGTACCTGTTGGCGGGACCATCCCAGATACGCAGTATTTT
>TRBV6-6|NA|NA|TRBJ1-2
CASSRGTRQGYTF
TGTGCCAGCAGCAGAGGGACGCGCCAGGGCTACACCTTC
>TRBV5-4|NA|NA|TRBJ2-7
CASSLGFGSYEQYF
TGTGCCAGCAGCTTAGGTTTCGGTTCCTACGAGCAGTACTTC
>TRBV2|NA|NA|TRBJ2-3
CASSPSVPNTDTQYF
TGTGCCAGCTCCCCTAGCGTTCCAAACACAGATACGCAGTATTTT
>TRBV2|NA|TRBD1|TRBJ1-5
CASSSQGNSNQPQHF
TGTGCCAGCAGTTCACAGGGGAATAGCAATCAGCCCCAGCATTTT
>TRBV5-6|NA|TRBD1|TRBJ2-7
CASSPDRGLSYEQYF
TGTGCCAGCAGCCCGGACAGGGGCCTCTCCTACGAGCAGTACTTC